The rows below give T cell receptor beta chains drawn from one sample of a study of spatial heterogeneity in lung cancer. TCRdb re-derived calls from the 5' RACE reads in MiXCR, one entry per CDR3 protein. The sample holds 40,000 to 50,000 distinct CDR3 sequences; roughly 15% are singletons and the top ten take 55% to 60%. Sequences were derived from PBMCs, sampled at surgery. Receptors were obtained from a male donor with early-stage non-small cell lung cancer. CDR3s include the opening cysteine and the closing phenylalanine or tryptophan. Fields, in order: clone size, V gene, D gene, J gene, CDR3 DNA, CDR3 protein. A D gene is named only where the DNA matches it firmly. Where a row states a size, it is once, few, many or the class of an expanded clone; other rows omit it.

size: NA; V: TRBV5-1; D: TRBD1; J: TRBJ2-7; DNA: TGCGCCAGCAGCCCACCGACAGGGGGGTACGAGCAGTACTTC; CDR3: CASSPPTGGYEQYF
size: NA; V: TRBV7-3; D: NA; J: TRBJ1-1; DNA: TGTGCCAGCAGCTTTGAGCGCGGAGCTGAAGCTTTCTTT; CDR3: CASSFERGAEAFF
size: NA; V: TRBV28; D: TRBD2; J: TRBJ2-1; DNA: TGTGCCAGCAGCTCCATTGGACTAGCGGGGGCCCCCTTCTTC; CDR3: CASSSIGLAGAPFF
size: NA; V: TRBV5-6; D: NA; J: TRBJ2-1; DNA: TGTGCCAGCAGCTTATTCAGCACCAGTTCCAATGAGCAGTTCTTC; CDR3: CASSLFSTSSNEQFF
size: NA; V: TRBV6-1; D: NA; J: TRBJ2-7; DNA: TGTGCCAGCAGTGAGAGGGGGCCTCCCCTCGGGGGCTACGAGCAGTACTTC; CDR3: CASSERGPPLGGYEQYF
size: many; V: TRBV3-1; D: TRBD1; J: TRBJ1-1; DNA: TGTGCCAGCAGCCTTTCCGGGACAGGAGCTTCTGGAGCTTTCTTT; CDR3: CASSLSGTGASGAFF
size: few; V: TRBV5-1; D: TRBD1; J: TRBJ1-2; DNA: TGCGCCAGCAGCCCGAACCCCGGGACAGGGAGTGGGGGCTACACCTTC; CDR3: CASSPNPGTGSGGYTF
size: many; V: TRBV7-8; D: NA; J: TRBJ1-3; DNA: TGTGCCAGCAGGGCTAATCAAGGGGGGCTGGGAAACACCATATATTTT; CDR3: CASRANQGGLGNTIYF
size: NA; V: TRBV10-3; D: NA; J: TRBJ2-7; DNA: TGTGCCATCAGTGAGTTTACTGGACAGTGTAACTACGAGCAGTACTTC; CDR3: CAISEFTGQCNYEQYF
size: NA; V: TRBV19; D: NA; J: TRBJ2-7; DNA: TGTGCCAGTAGTACCCACGGAGTTGGTGAGCAGTACTTC; CDR3: CASSTHGVGEQYF
size: few; V: TRBV15; D: TRBD2; J: TRBJ2-7; DNA: TGTGCCACCAGCCAAGCGGGAGCCTCCTACGAGCAGTACTTC; CDR3: CATSQAGASYEQYF
size: few; V: TRBV7-2; D: TRBD2; J: TRBJ2-5; DNA: TGTGCCAGCACCCTTCGGCCGGGACTAGCAAGTCAAGAGACCCAGTACTTC; CDR3: CASTLRPGLASQETQYF